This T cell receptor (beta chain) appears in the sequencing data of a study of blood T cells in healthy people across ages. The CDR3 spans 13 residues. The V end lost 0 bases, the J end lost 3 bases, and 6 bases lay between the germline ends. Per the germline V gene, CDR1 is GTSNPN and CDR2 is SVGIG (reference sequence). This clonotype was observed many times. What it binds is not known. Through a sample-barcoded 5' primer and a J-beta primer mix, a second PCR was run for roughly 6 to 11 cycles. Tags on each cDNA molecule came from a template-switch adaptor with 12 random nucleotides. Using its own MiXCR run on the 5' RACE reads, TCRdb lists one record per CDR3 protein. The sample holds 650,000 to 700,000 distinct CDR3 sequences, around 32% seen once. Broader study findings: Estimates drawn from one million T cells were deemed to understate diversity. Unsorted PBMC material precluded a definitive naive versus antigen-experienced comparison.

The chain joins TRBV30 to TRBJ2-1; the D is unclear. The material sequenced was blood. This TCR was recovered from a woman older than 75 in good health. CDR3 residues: CAWSVWGYNEQFF. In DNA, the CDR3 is TGTGCCTGGAGTGTTTGGGGCTACAATGAGCAGTTCTTC. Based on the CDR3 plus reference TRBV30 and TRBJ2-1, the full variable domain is SQTIHQWPATLVQPVGSPLSLECTVEGTSNPNLYWYRQAAGRGLQLLFYSVGIGQISSEVPQNLSASRPQDRQFILSSKKLLLSDSGFYLCAWSVWGYNEQFFGPGTRLTVL.